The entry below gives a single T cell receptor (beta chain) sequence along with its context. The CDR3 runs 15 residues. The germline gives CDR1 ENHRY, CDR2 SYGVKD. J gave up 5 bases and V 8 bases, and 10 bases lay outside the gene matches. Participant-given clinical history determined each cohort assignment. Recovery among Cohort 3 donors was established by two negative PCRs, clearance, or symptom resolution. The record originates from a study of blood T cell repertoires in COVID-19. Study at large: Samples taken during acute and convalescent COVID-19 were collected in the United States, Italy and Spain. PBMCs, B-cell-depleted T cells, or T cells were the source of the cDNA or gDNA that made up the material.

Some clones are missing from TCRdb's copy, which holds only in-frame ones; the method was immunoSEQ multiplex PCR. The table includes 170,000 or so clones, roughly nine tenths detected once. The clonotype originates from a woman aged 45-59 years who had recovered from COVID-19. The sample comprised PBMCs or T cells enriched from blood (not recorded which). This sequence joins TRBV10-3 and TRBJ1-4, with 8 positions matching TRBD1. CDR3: CAIRATDRENEKLFF. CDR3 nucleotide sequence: TGTGCCATCCGGGCCACGGACAGGGAAAATGAAAAACTGTTTTTT.